This section outlines one T cell receptor beta chain sequence together with its context. This CDR3 contains 16 residues. J was trimmed by 0 bases and V by 5 bases; bases with no gene match: 7. Germline V gives CDR1 LNHDA, CDR2 SQIVND (reference sequence). The data belong to a study of blood T cell repertoires in COVID-19. TCRdb's table, derived via immunoSEQ multiplex PCR, lists solely in-frame clones and lacks some. The sample shows 90,000 to 120,000 clones, roughly 89% of them seen only once. This clonotype originated in a human donor in a cohort sampled during active COVID-19. The sample was peripheral blood. The J gene is TRBJ1-2, the V gene TRBV19, with 9 bases fitting TRBD1. The DNA of the CDR3 is TGTGCCAGTAGTGACAGGGGGGAAGTCGCTAACTATGGCTACACCTTC. This gives the protein CASSDRGEVANYGYTF.